This paragraph reports one TCR beta chain. As yet, its antigen is unknown. This record belongs to a study of graft-versus-host responses after intestinal transplantation. Study at large: As for transplant type, recipients had multivisceral, liver-intestinal, or isolated intestinal grafts. All of the recipients had induction that used anti-thymocyte globulin, then tacrolimus and steroids for around 3 years.

The method was immunoSEQ multiplex PCR; TCRdb's version includes in-frame clones alone and lacks a portion of them. Of roughly 110,000 clones in the sample, 85% to 95% were seen once. The study, taken as a whole, reports: In recipient marrow, GvH clones were found, and some appeared first in ileum or blood.

V lost 4 bases and J lost 4; bases outside the gene matches: 3. This CDR3 has 15 residues. CDR1 MNHEY and CDR2 SMNVEV come from the germline V gene (reference sequence). The chain joins TRBV27 to TRBJ2-1; 11 nucleotides line up with TRBD2. Sequenced here: unstimulated CD8+ T cells sorted from spleen or lymph node cells, sampled before transplant. The source of this sequence is a human donor who was the organ donor for an intestinal transplant. CDR3 DNA sequence: TGTGCCAGCAGTTCTGGGACTAGCGGTTACAATGAGCAGTTCTTC. This sequence encodes CASSSGTSGYNEQFF.